This T cell receptor (beta chain) stems from a study of T-cell reconstitution after alpha-beta-depleted transplantation in children (dated by TCRdb to about 2016). Concerning the study at large: Using TCR repertoire profiling, the study quantitatively followed how T-cell immune reconstitution unfolded in children after TCRalphabeta/CD19-depleted allogeneic hematopoietic cell transplantation. Beyond this particular receptor, the publication reports: Over the following months the frequencies of hyperexpanded clones went down, and after one year T-cell counts and TCRbeta diversity were mostly credited to newly produced T cells. In some patients, the high TCRbeta diversity seen at day 60 was put down to recipient T cells and intrathymic progenitors that had survived conditioning. The apparently early recovery of alphabetaT-cell counts about two months after transplant reportedly depended on only several hundred rapidly expanded clones that came from non-depleted graft cells.

At least ten counts were recorded for this clonotype. Its antigen is currently not known. Within one base of it there is no much larger clone, and no base qualities were kept. The treatment or condition label, read with the paper, signifies: allogeneic hematopoietic cell transplantation with graft depleted of TCRalphabeta T cells and CD19 B cells. The transplant recipients were children given TCRalphabeta/CD19-depleted allogeneic hematopoietic cell grafts. Libraries were constructed by PCR. Sequencer: Illumina HiSeq 2500. To normalize quantification of the TCRbeta repertoire, the TCR libraries were built with molecular barcoding that relied on unique molecular identifiers. Using fastp at Q25 and MiXCR, TCRdb reprocessed the public reads and kept productive beta chains. When rows share a CDR3 protein, they turn into one entry using the most common DNA and genes. This sample gives a few hundred thousand distinct CDR3 sequences in total; roughly 21% of them show up just once. The top ten hold approximately 10% of the sample.

The receptor was derived from a male patient aged 10 to 17 who had a stem cell transplant for acute lymphoblastic leukemia, so the T cells may come from the graft donor. This sample comprised PBMCs, mostly from graft donor cells, obtained 180 days after TCRalphabeta/CD19-depleted stem cell transplant.

The bases are TGTGCCATCAGTGACTGGGGCAGCCCCCGAGAGACCCAGTACTTC. The translation is CAISDWGSPRETQYF. The chain uses TRBV10-3 and TRBJ2-5, with TRBD1 as a weak D call on 5 bases. The germline V gene encodes CDR1 ENHRY and CDR2 SYGVKD. Trimming costs V 3 bases and J 4 bases, and their ends lie 15 bases apart. The CDR3 goes from the cysteine to the phenylalanine over 15 residues. Kept here is only the CDR3 DNA, which spans 45 bases and is read in frame from base 1.